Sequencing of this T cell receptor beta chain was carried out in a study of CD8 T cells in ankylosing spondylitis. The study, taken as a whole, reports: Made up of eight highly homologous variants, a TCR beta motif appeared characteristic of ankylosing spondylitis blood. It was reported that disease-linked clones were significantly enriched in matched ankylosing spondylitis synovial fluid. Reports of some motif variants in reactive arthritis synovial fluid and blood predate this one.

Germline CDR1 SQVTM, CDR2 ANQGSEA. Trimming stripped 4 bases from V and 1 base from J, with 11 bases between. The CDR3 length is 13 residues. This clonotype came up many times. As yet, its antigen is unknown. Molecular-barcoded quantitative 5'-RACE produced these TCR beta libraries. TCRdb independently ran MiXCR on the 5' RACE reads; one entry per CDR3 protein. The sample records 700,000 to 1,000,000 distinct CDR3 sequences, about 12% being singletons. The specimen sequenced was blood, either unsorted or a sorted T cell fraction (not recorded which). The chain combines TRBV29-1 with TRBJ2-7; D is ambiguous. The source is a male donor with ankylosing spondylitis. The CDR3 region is CSVAGLVSYEQYF. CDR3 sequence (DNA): TGCAGCGTTGCCGGTTTAGTTTCCTACGAGCAGTACTTC.